These 20 T cell receptor beta chains share one sample of origin, sequenced in a study of blood T cell repertoires in COVID-19. The assay was immunoSEQ multiplex PCR, and TCRdb's table has in-frame clones only and misses some. The table has approximately 100,000 clones, about 89% seen once. Sample: peripheral blood. The receptors were gathered from a woman aged 60 to 75 with acute or convalescent COVID-19.

V gene TRBV7-9 combines with J gene TRBJ1-1, with D tentatively TRBD1 (5 bases). CDR1 SEHNR and CDR2 FQNEAQ come from the germline V gene (reference sequence). This CDR3 has 15 residues. V lost 1 base and J 6 bases, leaving 15 bases between the germline ends. The DNA for the CDR3 is TGTGCCAGCAGCTTAGATGCGGGGGTCGCGGCTGAAGCTTTCTTT. Encoded protein: CASSLDAGVAAEAFF.

V and J are TRBV9 and TRBJ2-5, with D tentatively TRBD2 (5 bases). The germline V gene has CDR1 SGDLS and CDR2 YYNGEE. V gave up 0 bases and J gave up 7 bases, with 13 bases separating them. CDR3 size: 14 residues. The CDR3 nucleotides read TGTGCCAGCAGCGTAGAAAGTATAGGAGGGACCCAGTACTTC. This encodes CASSVESIGGTQYF.

V gene TRBV15 combines with J gene TRBJ1-2; 7 nucleotides agree with TRBD1. Germline CDR1 LNHNV, CDR2 YYDKDF (reference sequence). This CDR3 has 15 residues. V dropped 2 bases and J dropped 8; count of bases not matched to a gene: 11. The CDR3 DNA is TGTGCCACCAGCAGACCCCCGGGACAGCCGGGAGGCTACACCTTC. Translation: CATSRPPGQPGGYTF.

The V call is TRBV2, the J call TRBJ2-3; a weak D match, TRBD2 (5 bases). Germline V lookup: CDR1 SNHLY, CDR2 FYNNEI. The CDR3 spans 15 residues. Trimming shortened V by 6 bases and J by 2 bases, and 15 bases separated the two germline ends. CDR3 DNA sequence: TGTGCCAGCAGAGGACCCGAGGGTTACACAGATACGCAGTATTTT. Its protein is CASRGPEGYTDTQYF.

V gene TRBV30 combines with J gene TRBJ1-3; D is uncertain. Germline values: CDR1 GTSNPN, CDR2 SVGIG (reference sequence). The V end lost 4 bases, the J end lost 3 bases, and 7 bases lay between the germline ends. The CDR3 has 12 amino acids. For the CDR3, the DNA is TGTGCCTGGACCGTACTTGGAAACACCATATATTTT. Translated, it gives CAWTVLGNTIYF.

The V call is TRBV5-1, the J call TRBJ1-2; D is unresolved. V was trimmed by 6 bases and J by 1 base, leaving 19 bases between them. CDR1 and CDR2 from the germline V gene are SGHRS and YFSETQ. CDR3 length: 16 amino acids. CDR3: CASTPAARPSNYGYTF. The CDR3 DNA follows: TGCGCCAGCACCCCGGCCGCCAGGCCCAGTAACTATGGCTACACCTTC.

The J gene is TRBJ2-7, the V gene TRBV18; 8 nucleotides align to TRBD2. CDR3 size: 16 residues. From germline, CDR1 is KGHSH and CDR2 LQKENI. J lost 0 bases, V lost 6 bases, and 10 bases had no gene match. CDR3 sequence reads: CASSPLPGGGSYEQYF. In DNA, the CDR3 is TGTGCCAGCTCGCCCCTTCCGGGGGGGGGCTCCTACGAGCAGTACTTC.

The chain links TRBV30 to TRBJ2-7; TRBD1 agrees at 7 bases. The CDR3 is 13 residues long. Germline V CDR1 and CDR2: GTSNPN, SVGIG (reference sequence). Trimming cost V 1 base and J 6 bases; bases outside gene matches: 6. Here the CDR3 reads CAWSAARQGEQYF. The CDR3, as DNA: TGTGCCTGGAGTGCGGCGAGACAGGGCGAGCAGTACTTC.

The gene calls are TRBV12-3 or TRBV12-4 and TRBJ1-1; a weak D match, TRBD1 (5 bases). V dropped 5 bases and J dropped 4 bases, with 11 bases sitting between them. CDR3 length: 13 residues. CDR3 sequence reads: CASSREGLTEAFF. DNA for the CDR3: TGTGCCAGCAGTCGGGAGGGGCTCACTGAAGCTTTCTTT.

This chain joins TRBV28 and TRBJ1-2, with 10 positions matching TRBD1. Germline V lookup: CDR1 MDHEN, CDR2 SYDVKM. This CDR3 is 14 amino acids long. J gave up 8 bases and V 7 bases, and 10 bases lay outside the gene matches. The CDR3 is CASIAPGQGKGYTF. The CDR3 nucleotides are TGTGCCAGCATCGCTCCGGGACAGGGGAAAGGCTACACCTTC.

The chain is built from TRBV19 and TRBJ1-5; no firm D call. Germline CDR1 reads LNHDA; CDR2 reads SQIVND (reference sequence). The CDR3 extends over 17 amino acids. V was clipped by 0 bases and J by 7 bases, with 19 bases between them. In DNA form, the CDR3 reads TGTGCCAGTAGTATAGATGGCGATCCTCTAGGAGGGCAGCCCCAGCATTTT. It yields the protein CASSIDGDPLGGQPQHF.

V gene TRBV27 combines with J gene TRBJ2-5, with D possibly matching TRBD2 (6 bases). Germline V lookup: CDR1 MNHEY, CDR2 SMNVEV (reference sequence). The CDR3 covers 12 residues. Trimming removed 11 bases from V and 5 bases from J, with 15 bases in between. Written as DNA, the CDR3 is TGTGCCGACGGGGGTAGCAGGGAGACCCAGTACTTC. This gives the protein CADGGSRETQYF.

V gene TRBV19 combines with J gene TRBJ1-2; 7 bases are a match to TRBD1. The CDR3 sequence is 14 residues long. V lost 3 bases to trimming and J lost 2 bases; unmatched junction nucleotides: 3. Germline-derived CDR1 and CDR2 are LNHDA and SQIVND (reference sequence). CDR3 in amino acids: CASSMRDRNYGYTF. CDR3 sequence (DNA): TGTGCCAGTAGTATGCGGGACAGAAACTATGGCTACACCTTC.

The table lists this clone with a few counts. The V gene is TRBV9, the J gene TRBJ1-2, with TRBD1 as a possible D gene (5 bases). V lost 0 bases to trimming and J lost 0 bases, with 12 bases between them. The CDR3 is 16 residues long. Germline V gives CDR1 SGDLS, CDR2 YYNGEE. CDR3 sequence reads: CASSVGGTFPNYGYTF. The CDR3 coding sequence is TGTGCCAGCAGCGTAGGCGGGACTTTTCCTAACTATGGCTACACCTTC.

The chain couples TRBV6-5 to TRBJ1-2, with TRBD1 identical over 7 bases. CDR3 length: 14 residues. V shed 8 bases, J shed 3 bases, and the junction held 9 bases outside the gene matches. In germline, CDR1 is MNHEY, CDR2 SVGAGI. Written as DNA, the CDR3 is TGTGCCAGCGGAGGGGACAGCTCCTACTATGGCTACACCTTC. Its protein product is CASGGDSSYYGYTF.

This CDR3 is CSASVTGADGYTF. The CDR3 region has the DNA TGCAGCGCCTCCGTGACAGGGGCGGACGGCTACACCTTC. This sequence joins TRBV29-1 and TRBJ1-2; 8 bases line up with TRBD1. CDR1 and CDR2 from the germline V gene are SQVTM and ANQGSEA. The junction had 12 bases not matched to a gene; V was cut back by 7 bases and J by 8 bases. The CDR3 is 13 residues long.

The V gene is TRBV6-5, the J gene TRBJ1-1; 10 bases map to TRBD1. The V and J ends lost 6 bases and 5 bases, in that order; junction bases with no gene match: 9. This CDR3 region has 15 residues. The germline V gene encodes CDR1 MNHEY and CDR2 SVGAGI. CDR3 sequence (DNA): TGTGCCAGCAGATTGTCCGGGACAGGGGAGACTGAAGCTTTCTTT. Translating gives CASRLSGTGETEAFF.

This chain uses TRBV6-5 with TRBJ1-1; no firm D call. The V gene's germline CDR1 is MNHEY and CDR2 SVGAGI. The CDR3 consists of 15 residues. Trimming shortened V by 2 bases and J by 1 base, and 11 bases separated the two germline ends. CDR3 DNA: TGTGCCAGCAGTTACCTCGACATAACGAACACTGAAGCTTTCTTT. This encodes CASSYLDITNTEAFF.

The chain carries TRBV5-1 and TRBJ2-3, with D possibly being TRBD2 (6 bases). The CDR3 is 15 amino acids. V dropped 0 bases and J dropped 4 bases, with 12 bases sitting between them. Germline CDR1 reads SGHRS; CDR2 reads YFSETQ. CDR3 loop: CASSLAGASADTQYF. Here the CDR3 DNA reads TGCGCCAGCAGCTTGGCGGGAGCAAGCGCAGATACGCAGTATTTT. The whole variable domain, remainder taken from reference TRBV5-1 and TRBJ2-3, is KAGVTQTPRYLIKTRGQQVTLSCSPISGHRSVSWYQQTPGQGLQFLFEYFSETQRNKGNFPGRFSGRQFSNSRSEMNVSTLELGDSALYLCASSLAGASADTQYFGPGTRLTVL.

V usage is TRBV11-2 and J usage is TRBJ1-2; D might be TRBD1 (5 bases). Per germline, CDR1 SGHAT and CDR2 FQNNGV. This CDR3 is 15 amino acids long. The V gene lost 4 bases and the J gene lost 2 bases, with 14 bases spanning the gap. The CDR3 DNA follows: TGTGCCAGCAGCTCCCGGGGGGGGTGGAACTATGGCTACACCTTC. Amino acids: CASSSRGGWNYGYTF. Complete variable domain (other parts from reference TRBV11-2 and TRBJ1-2): EAGVAQSPRYKIIEKRQSVAFWCNPISGHATLYWYQQILGQGPKLLIQFQNNGVVDDSQLPKDRFSAERLKGVDSTLKIQPAKLEDSAVYLCASSSRGGWNYGYTFGSGTRLTVV.